The clone carrying this T cell receptor (beta chain) has only one observation. What it binds is not known. Sequencing used immunoSEQ multiplex PCR; TCRdb keeps in-frame clones, though not all of them. The repertoire holds roughly 180,000 clones, with 84% as singletons. CDR1 is LNHDA and CDR2 is SQIVND in the germline V gene (reference sequence). The length of the CDR3 is 13 residues. With V trimmed by 8 bases and J by 4 bases, 6 bases remained unmatched. This sample stems from a study of cytotoxic CD8 clonotypes in ibrutinib-treated CLL. On the study more broadly: Researchers reported over 9 relapsed/refractory and roughly 14 treatment-naive patients, 17 of them IGHV unmutated.

Study observations and caveats: Different sampling times were used for sustained-remission and progressing patients.

The TCR sequence derives from a human donor with chronic lymphocytic leukemia. Sample: PBMCs, taken after 24 months of ibrutinib treatment. This chain uses TRBV19 with TRBJ1-2, with 8 positions matching TRBD1. The CDR3 loop is CASHRTGSYGYTF. CDR3 bases: TGTGCCAGTCATAGGACAGGGAGCTATGGCTACACCTTC.